This entry lists 9 T cell receptor beta chains sequenced from one sample in a study of shared clonotypes between healthy human individuals. The repertoire was sequenced with immunoSEQ multiplex PCR; TCRdb's copy has only in-frame clones and lacks some. The table shows more than 450,000 clones, with around 74% occurring only once. The specimen was PBMCs. These TCRs come from a woman in her thirties or forties in good health. Some clones in this sample may be carry-over from other donors' samples.

The CDR3 is CASSLHRGGTEAFF. The CDR3 bases are TGCGCCAGCAGCTTACACAGGGGGGGCACTGAAGCTTTCTTT. J is TRBJ1-1 and V is TRBV5-1; TRBD1 matches at 8 bases. J lost 4 bases, V lost 2 bases, and 4 bases had no gene match. The germline V gene encodes CDR1 SGHRS and CDR2 YFSETQ. There are 14 residues in the CDR3.

The V gene is TRBV20-1, the J gene TRBJ2-1, with D unclear. CDR3 length: 11 residues. The ends were cut back, 8 bases at V and 2 bases at J, with 7 bases in the middle. Germline CDR1 is DFQATT and CDR2 is SNEGSKA (reference sequence). CDR3 in DNA: TGCAGTCCAAAAGCCTACAATGAGCAGTTCTTC. Encoded protein: CSPKAYNEQFF.

The chain is built from TRBV27 and TRBJ2-5; 11 bases map to TRBD1. This CDR3 region has 15 residues. Trimming took 7 bases from V and 4 from J; bases not matched to a gene: 8. Germline CDR1 and CDR2: MNHEY and SMNVEV (reference sequence). CDR3 sequence reads: CASINLGQGAETQYF. As DNA, the CDR3 is TGTGCCAGCATCAACCTAGGACAGGGGGCAGAGACCCAGTACTTC.

This chain uses TRBV10-3 with TRBJ2-1; 8 nucleotides agree with TRBD2. Trimming removed 0 bases from V and 4 bases from J; junction bases left unmatched: 8. The CDR3 spans 17 residues. Germline V gives CDR1 ENHRY, CDR2 SYGVKD. CDR3 coding DNA: TGTGCCATCAGTGAGTCGAGGGCGGGAGGCACGTACAATGAGCAGTTCTTC. It is translated as CAISESRAGGTYNEQFF.

The chain employs TRBV4-1 and TRBJ1-1, with a tentative D call TRBD1 (5 bases). Germline CDR1 MGHRA, CDR2 YSYEKL. Trimming cost V 1 base and J 4 bases, with 13 bases left between them. The CDR3 sequence is 15 residues long. DNA for the CDR3: TGCGCCAGCAGCCAAGGGGGCGTGCCCATCACTGAAGCTTTCTTT. It translates to CASSQGGVPITEAFF.

The chain couples TRBV7-7 to TRBJ2-1; TRBD2 agrees at 8 bases. The CDR3 has 16 amino acids. Per the germline V gene, CDR1 is SSHAT and CDR2 is FNYEAQ (reference sequence). The ends lost 5 bases at V and 6 bases at J; junction bases unmatched: 12. CDR3 sequence (DNA): TGTGCCAGCAGCCTGCGCGGGCTAGCGGGCTCCAATGAGCAGTTCTTC. The encoded protein is CASSLRGLAGSNEQFF.

This clone appeared once. The rearrangement joins TRBV28 to TRBJ2-7; the match to TRBD1 covers 7 bases. Germline V CDR1 and CDR2: MDHEN, SYDVKM. This CDR3 is built from 12 residues. The V and J ends lost 10 bases and 1 base, in that order; junction bases with no gene match: 4. The CDR3 coding sequence is TGTGCCACGACAGGGTCGTCCTACGAGCAGTACTTC. Protein product: CATTGSSYEQYF. The full variable domain, rest sourced from reference TRBV28 and TRBJ2-7, is DVKVTQSSRYLVKRTGEKVFLECVQDMDHENMFWYRQDPGLGLRLIYFSYDVKMKEKGDIPEGYSVSREKKERFSLILESASTNQTSMYLCATTGSSYEQYFGPGTRLTVT.

A few counts support this clone. The chain employs TRBV29-1 and TRBJ2-7; 7 nucleotides agree with TRBD1. The CDR3 is made up of 13 amino acids. The germline CDR1 and CDR2 sequences are SQVTM and ANQGSEA. The trim removed 4 bases at V and 0 bases at J, leaving 3 bases unmatched. CDR3 loop: CSVGQGHSYEQYF. The CDR3 region has the DNA TGCAGCGTTGGACAGGGACACTCCTACGAGCAGTACTTC.

This clone was found a few times. V and J are TRBV2 and TRBJ2-1, with D possibly being TRBD2 (7 bases). The germline V gene encodes CDR1 SNHLY and CDR2 FYNNEI. The CDR3 runs to 14 residues. The V end lost 7 bases, the J end lost 0 bases, and 10 bases lay between the germline ends. This CDR3 reads CASKGGSSYNEQFF. The CDR3 bases are TGTGCCAGCAAGGGGGGGAGCTCCTACAATGAGCAGTTCTTC. Together with reference TRBV2 and TRBJ2-1, the CDR3 gives the full variable domain: EPEVTQTPSHQVTQMGQEVILRCVPISNHLYFYWYRQILGQKVEFLVSFYNNEISEKSEIFDDQFSVERPDGSNFTLKIRSTKLEDSAMYFCASKGGSSYNEQFFGPGTRLTVL.